The next 27 T cell receptor beta chains were all read from a single sample in a study of control samples from healthy donors and cancer patients. This table comes from immunoSEQ multiplex PCR, and its TCRdb copy is limited to in-frame clones, with some not included. The sample lists roughly 200,000 clones, roughly 93% occurring once. The sample comprised blood. The receptors originated from a man younger than 35 in good health.

The chain links TRBV11-2 to TRBJ1-2, with 7 nucleotides matching TRBD1. V was pared by 6 bases and J by 0 bases, with 16 bases of the junction left unmatched. The CDR3 loop spans 18 amino acids. Germline CDR1 and CDR2: SGHAT and FQNNGV. CDR3 bases: TGTGCCAGCAGGGACCGGGACAGAAACGCTTCAACTAACTATGGCTACACCTTC. It encodes CASRDRDRNASTNYGYTF.

The rearrangement links TRBV5-6 to TRBJ1-1, with 7 bases matching TRBD1. CDR1 and CDR2 (germline): SGHDT, YYEEEE. CDR3 length equals 15 residues. Trimming at V came to 5 bases and at J to 11 bases, leaving 18 bases not matched to a gene. The CDR3 protein is CASSWRGPGTAKAFF. In DNA, the CDR3 is TGTGCCAGCAGTTGGCGGGGCCCAGGGACAGCGAAGGCTTTCTTT.

This clone appeared once. The chain employs TRBV6-5 and TRBJ2-1, with 8 bases lining up with TRBD1. The CDR3 sequence is 13 residues long. Germline V lookup: CDR1 MNHEY, CDR2 SVGAGI. V gave up 6 bases and J gave up 6 bases; unmatched junction bases: 4. CDR3 protein: CASRETGVNEQFF. CDR3 DNA sequence: TGTGCCAGCAGAGAGACAGGGGTCAATGAGCAGTTCTTC.

The chain recombines TRBV14 with TRBJ2-2, with D possibly being TRBD1 (6 bases). CDR3 size: 17 residues. Looked up from germline, CDR1 is SGHDN and CDR2 is FVKESK. Trimming shortened V by 3 bases and J by 3 bases, and 17 bases separated the two germline ends. This CDR3 reads CASSHFGQRGHTGELFF. In DNA form, the CDR3 reads TGTGCCAGCAGCCACTTTGGACAGAGGGGACACACCGGGGAGCTGTTTTTT.

CDR3 coding DNA: TGTGCCAGCTCACCCGACAGGGGGCCCTCCTACGAGCAGTACTTC. The encoded protein is CASSPDRGPSYEQYF. The chain links TRBV18 to TRBJ2-7; 10 nucleotides agree with TRBD1. CDR3 length: 15 residues. Germline V gene lookup returns CDR1 KGHSH and CDR2 LQKENI. The ends lost 3 bases at V and 0 bases at J; junction bases unmatched: 2.

The chain uses TRBV6-5 and TRBJ1-1, with D possibly TRBD1 on 5 matching bases. V lost 0 bases and J 4 bases, leaving 9 bases between the germline ends. This CDR3 comprises 14 residues. The germline gives CDR1 MNHEY, CDR2 SVGAGI. The CDR3 DNA reads TGTGCCAGCAGTTACTCGCGGGGGTCCACTGAAGCTTTCTTT. Residues: CASSYSRGSTEAFF.

V is TRBV18 and J is TRBJ2-2, with D possibly matching TRBD1 (6 bases). Looked up from germline, CDR1 is KGHSH and CDR2 is LQKENI. V was clipped by 2 bases and J by 3 bases, with 7 bases between them. This CDR3 is 14 amino acids long. For the CDR3, the DNA is TGTGCCAGCTCACCAAAGGGGGACACCGGGGAGCTGTTTTTT. The encoded protein is CASSPKGDTGELFF.

V usage is TRBV7-9 and J usage is TRBJ2-2, with D perhaps matching TRBD2 (5 bases). Germline V gene data show CDR1 as SEHNR and CDR2 as FQNEAQ (reference sequence). V lost 1 base and J 4 bases, leaving 13 bases between the germline ends. The CDR3 runs to 16 residues. The chain's CDR3 is CASSLGTPAGTGELFF. For the CDR3, the DNA is TGTGCCAGCAGCTTAGGGACCCCGGCGGGCACCGGGGAGCTGTTTTTT.

This clone was seen a single time. The chain joins TRBV3-1 (or the pseudogene TRBV3-2) to TRBJ2-3, with TRBD2 matching over 11 bases. Per the germline V gene, CDR1 is LGHDT and CDR2 is YNNKEL (reference sequence). The V segment lost 1 base and the J segment 3 bases; nucleotides outside the gene matches: 3. The CDR3 contains 16 residues. CDR3 nucleotides: TGTGCCAGCAGCCAAGCACTAGCGGGGGTTACAGATACGCAGTATTTT. Translation gives CASSQALAGVTDTQYF.

This chain joins TRBV30 and TRBJ2-1; D is ambiguous. The CDR3 extends over 14 amino acids. The germline CDR1 and CDR2 sequences are GTSNPN and SVGIG (reference sequence). Between the trimmed V and J ends, which lost 0 bases and 7 bases, there was a span of 13 bases. The CDR3 is CAWSVTPSGNEQFF. The CDR3 DNA sequence: TGTGCCTGGAGTGTGACGCCCTCCGGGAATGAGCAGTTCTTC.

The chain employs TRBV2 and TRBJ2-4; 10 bases align to TRBD1. Trimming removed 5 bases from V and 3 bases from J; junction bases left unmatched: 7. Germline-derived CDR1 and CDR2 are SNHLY and FYNNEI. This CDR3 region has 16 residues. The CDR3 DNA sequence: TGTGCCAGCAGTCCCAGGACAGGGGGAGGCAAAAACATTCAGTACTTC. Amino acids: CASSPRTGGGKNIQYF.

The chain links TRBV7-9 to TRBJ2-2; TRBD1 aligns across 9 bases. The CDR3 length is 15 residues. Germline V gene sequence: CDR1 SEHNR, CDR2 FQNEAQ (reference sequence). The junction had 6 bases not matched to a gene; V was cut back by 4 bases and J by 6 bases. The CDR3 nucleotides read TGTGCCAGCAGCTCGAGGACAGGGGAGGCCGGGGAGCTGTTTTTT. Protein: CASSSRTGEAGELFF. The full variable domain, its missing parts supplied by reference TRBV7-9 and TRBJ2-2, is DTGVSQNPRHKITKRGQNVTFRCDPISEHNRLYWYRQTLGQGPEFLTYFQNEAQLEKSRLLSDRFSAERPKGSFSTLEIQRTEQGDSAMYLCASSSRTGEAGELFFGEGSRLTVL.

The J gene is TRBJ2-7, the V gene TRBV19; 10 bases map to TRBD1. Germline loops: CDR1 LNHDA, CDR2 SQIVND (reference sequence). J was trimmed by 4 bases and V by 5 bases; bases with no gene match: 8. CDR3 length equals 15 residues. CDR3 loop: CASSPRQGAPYEQYF. In DNA, the CDR3 is TGTGCCAGTAGTCCAAGACAGGGGGCGCCGTACGAGCAGTACTTC.

This clone has a single count. V and J are TRBV4-1 and TRBJ2-7; TRBD2 matches 7 bases. J lost 3 bases, V lost 4 bases, and 3 bases had no gene match. The CDR3 contains 13 residues. The V gene's germline CDR1 is MGHRA and CDR2 YSYEKL. CDR3 nucleotides: TGCGCCAGCAGCCCCGGACTAGGCTACGAGCAGTACTTC. As protein: CASSPGLGYEQYF.

V usage is TRBV12-3 or TRBV12-4 and J usage is TRBJ1-2; D is possibly TRBD1 (5 bases). This CDR3 spans 13 amino acids. Trimming shortened V by 4 bases and J by 8 bases, and 14 bases separated the two germline ends. As DNA, the CDR3 is TGTGCCAGCAGTTCGGACAAATTAGGAGGCTACACCTTC. Translated, it gives CASSSDKLGGYTF.

The rearrangement uses TRBV15 and TRBJ1-4; no firm D call. Germline V gene lookup returns CDR1 LNHNV and CDR2 YYDKDF (reference sequence). Between the trimmed V and J ends, which lost 2 bases and 8 bases, there was a span of 15 bases. The CDR3 has 15 residues. The CDR3 nucleotides are TGTGCCACCAGCAGACGGACTGTCGGCGGGGAAAAACTGTTTTTT. It specifies CATSRRTVGGEKLFF.

The chain has TRBV2 and TRBJ2-1, with 8 nucleotides matching TRBD2. CDR3 length equals 12 residues. Germline values: CDR1 SNHLY, CDR2 FYNNEI. Trimming at V came to 7 bases and at J to 5 bases, leaving 1 base not matched to a gene. The CDR3 sequence: CASKLADNEQFF. CDR3 nucleotide sequence: TGTGCCAGCAAACTAGCGGACAATGAGCAGTTCTTC. Drawing the rest from reference TRBV2 and TRBJ2-1, the complete variable domain is EPEVTQTPSHQVTQMGQEVILRCVPISNHLYFYWYRQILGQKVEFLVSFYNNEISEKSEIFDDQFSVERPDGSNFTLKIRSTKLEDSAMYFCASKLADNEQFFGPGTRLTVL.

This chain joins TRBV27 and TRBJ2-7; D remains unclear. Deletions cut 0 bases from V and 5 bases from J, with 11 bases between. Per the germline V gene, CDR1 is MNHEY and CDR2 is SMNVEV (reference sequence). The CDR3 covers 14 residues. CDR3 bases: TGTGCCAGCAGTTTATCGCTATTGGTCCACGAGCAGTACTTC. As protein: CASSLSLLVHEQYF.

The V gene is TRBV24-1, the J gene TRBJ2-1; possible D gene TRBD2, 7 bases. The CDR3 is made up of 17 amino acids. V gave up 5 bases and J gave up 0 bases, with 16 bases separating them. Germline V lookup: CDR1 KGHDR, CDR2 SFDVKD. The CDR3: CATSALGGGLSYNEQFF. The DNA for the CDR3 is TGTGCCACCAGTGCCCTGGGAGGGGGGCTCTCCTACAATGAGCAGTTCTTC.

This clone showed up just a few times. The rearrangement joins TRBV10-3 to TRBJ2-1; D is unresolved. The CDR3 covers 11 residues. Trimming left V 3 bases short and J 7 bases short, with 4 bases between. CDR1 is ENHRY, CDR2 SYGVKD, per germline. In nucleotides, the CDR3 is TGTGCCATCAGTGAAGGGAATGAGCAGTTCTTC. Translated, it gives CAISEGNEQFF.

V and J are TRBV6-5 and TRBJ1-1; no reliable D call. Germline CDR1 MNHEY, CDR2 SVGAGI. There are 11 residues in the CDR3. CDR3 amino acids: CAGLTYTEAFF. The CDR3 DNA follows: TGTGCAGGGCTGACGTACACTGAAGCTTTCTTT.

This chain connects TRBV5-8 to TRBJ2-3; TRBD1 or TRBD2 may be the D gene (5 bases each). V lost 4 bases and J 4 bases, leaving 25 bases between the germline ends. CDR3 length: 18 amino acids. The germline CDR1 and CDR2 sequences are SGHTS and YDEGEE. This chain's CDR3 is CASSPLGADGGYADTQYF. The CDR3 bases are TGTGCCAGCAGCCCCCTTGGGGCTGATGGAGGTTATGCAGATACGCAGTATTTT.

The V and J genes are TRBV2 and TRBJ1-5; weak D call: TRBD1 (5 bases). V lost 9 bases and J lost 2, with 11 bases in between. CDR1 and CDR2 from the germline V gene are SNHLY and FYNNEI. The CDR3 loop spans 13 amino acids. CDR3 residues: CASAGTGNQPQHF. In DNA form, the CDR3 reads TGTGCCAGTGCGGGGACGGGCAATCAGCCCCAGCATTTT.

The chain carries TRBV4-1 and TRBJ1-5; D unresolved. This CDR3 has 16 amino acids. The germline V and J ends were trimmed by 3 bases and 3 bases, with 15 bases remaining between them. CDR1 and CDR2 from the germline V gene are MGHRA and YSYEKL. The CDR3 reads CASSHPGQEYNQPQHF. As DNA, the CDR3 is TGCGCCAGCAGCCACCCGGGCCAGGAATACAATCAGCCCCAGCATTTT.

This CDR3 reads CASSRQVGSGNTIYF. The CDR3 DNA sequence: TGTGCCAGCAGCCGCCAAGTGGGCTCTGGAAACACCATATATTTT. This rearrangement joins TRBV7-9 to TRBJ1-3; D ambiguous. CDR1 and CDR2 from the germline V gene are SEHNR and FQNEAQ (reference sequence). The CDR3 length is 15 residues. The ends were cut back, 5 bases at V and 0 bases at J, with 11 bases in the middle.

In its sample, this clone was seen once. This chain links TRBV5-1 with TRBJ1-4, with 7 bases identical to TRBD1. CDR3 length equals 17 residues. After removal of 4 bases from V and 13 bases from J, the junction contained 22 bases not matched to a gene. CDR1 is SGHRS, CDR2 YFSETQ, per germline. The CDR3: CASSQGIGGRVTSGLFF. In DNA form, the CDR3 reads TGCGCCAGCAGCCAGGGTATAGGGGGCCGAGTAACTTCTGGACTGTTTTTT.

The rearrangement links TRBV5-4 to TRBJ1-6; D gene uncertain. This CDR3 has 15 amino acids. CDR1 is SGHNT, CDR2 YYREEE, per germline (reference sequence). Trimming pared 2 bases from V and 7 bases from J, leaving 13 bases between. CDR3 sequence (DNA): TGTGCCAGCAGCTTAATGGGGAGCCCCAATTCACCCCTCCACTTT. Amino acids: CASSLMGSPNSPLHF.